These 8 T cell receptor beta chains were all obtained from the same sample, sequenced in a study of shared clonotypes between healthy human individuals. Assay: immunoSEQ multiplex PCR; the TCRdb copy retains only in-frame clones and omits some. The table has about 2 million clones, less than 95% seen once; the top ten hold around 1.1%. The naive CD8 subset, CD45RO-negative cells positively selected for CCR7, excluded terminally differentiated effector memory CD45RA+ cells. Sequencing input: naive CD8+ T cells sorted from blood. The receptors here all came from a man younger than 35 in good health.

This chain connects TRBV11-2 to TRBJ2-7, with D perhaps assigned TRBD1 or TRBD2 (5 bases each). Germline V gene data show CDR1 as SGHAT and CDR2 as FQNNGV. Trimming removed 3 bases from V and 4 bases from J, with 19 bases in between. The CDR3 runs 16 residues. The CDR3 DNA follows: TGTGCCAGCAGCTTCGAGGGGCAACAGTCTCTATACGAGCAGTACTTC. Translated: CASSFEGQQSLYEQYF.

CDR3 nucleotide sequence: TGTGCCAGCAGTCCGTCGGACGGGGGTAGGAATTCACCCCTCCACTTT. Amino acids: CASSPSDGGRNSPLHF. This chain uses TRBV27 with TRBJ1-6, with a weak D call TRBD1 (5 bases). The germline V and J ends were trimmed by 5 bases and 7 bases, with 18 bases remaining between them. CDR1 and CDR2 from the germline V gene are MNHEY and SMNVEV (reference sequence). The CDR3 runs 16 residues.

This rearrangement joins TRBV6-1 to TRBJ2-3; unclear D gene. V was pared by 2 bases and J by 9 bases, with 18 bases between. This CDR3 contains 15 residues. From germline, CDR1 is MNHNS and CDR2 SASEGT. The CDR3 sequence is CASSEPGASEGTQYF. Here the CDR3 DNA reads TGTGCCAGCAGTGAACCAGGTGCGAGTGAAGGAACGCAGTATTTT.

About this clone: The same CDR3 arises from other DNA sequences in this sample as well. In nucleotides, the CDR3 is TGCGCCAGCAGCCAAGAACGGACAACCTACGAGCAGTACTTC. Translation: CASSQERTTYEQYF. The chain has TRBV4-3 and TRBJ2-7; D possibly corresponds to TRBD1 (5 bases). The CDR3 length is 14 residues. Looked up from germline, CDR1 is LGHNA and CDR2 is YSLEER. Trimming pared 0 bases from V and 2 bases from J, leaving 8 bases between.

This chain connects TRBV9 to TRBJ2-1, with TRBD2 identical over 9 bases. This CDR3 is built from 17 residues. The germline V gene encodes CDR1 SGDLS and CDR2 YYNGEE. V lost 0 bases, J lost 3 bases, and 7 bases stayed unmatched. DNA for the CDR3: TGTGCCAGCAGCGTAGATATTAGCGGGGGACACTACAATGAGCAGTTCTTC. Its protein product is CASSVDISGGHYNEQFF.

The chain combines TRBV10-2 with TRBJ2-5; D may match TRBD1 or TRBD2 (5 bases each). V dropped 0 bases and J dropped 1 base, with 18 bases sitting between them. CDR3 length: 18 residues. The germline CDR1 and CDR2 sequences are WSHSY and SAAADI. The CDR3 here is CASSESGPEAYIQETQYF. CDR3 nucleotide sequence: TGCGCCAGCAGTGAGTCGGGACCCGAGGCTTACATCCAAGAGACCCAGTACTTC.

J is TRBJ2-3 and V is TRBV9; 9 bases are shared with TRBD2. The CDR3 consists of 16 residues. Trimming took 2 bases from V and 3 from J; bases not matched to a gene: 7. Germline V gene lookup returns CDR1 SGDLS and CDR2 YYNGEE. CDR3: CASSVWAGGPTDTQYF. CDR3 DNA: TGTGCCAGCAGCGTCTGGGCGGGAGGGCCTACAGATACGCAGTATTTT.

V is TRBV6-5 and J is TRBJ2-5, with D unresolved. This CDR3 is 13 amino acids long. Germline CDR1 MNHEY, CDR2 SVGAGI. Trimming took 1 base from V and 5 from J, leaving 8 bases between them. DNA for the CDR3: TGTGCCAGCAGTTACTTGGAAAGCGAGACCCAGTACTTC. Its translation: CASSYLESETQYF.